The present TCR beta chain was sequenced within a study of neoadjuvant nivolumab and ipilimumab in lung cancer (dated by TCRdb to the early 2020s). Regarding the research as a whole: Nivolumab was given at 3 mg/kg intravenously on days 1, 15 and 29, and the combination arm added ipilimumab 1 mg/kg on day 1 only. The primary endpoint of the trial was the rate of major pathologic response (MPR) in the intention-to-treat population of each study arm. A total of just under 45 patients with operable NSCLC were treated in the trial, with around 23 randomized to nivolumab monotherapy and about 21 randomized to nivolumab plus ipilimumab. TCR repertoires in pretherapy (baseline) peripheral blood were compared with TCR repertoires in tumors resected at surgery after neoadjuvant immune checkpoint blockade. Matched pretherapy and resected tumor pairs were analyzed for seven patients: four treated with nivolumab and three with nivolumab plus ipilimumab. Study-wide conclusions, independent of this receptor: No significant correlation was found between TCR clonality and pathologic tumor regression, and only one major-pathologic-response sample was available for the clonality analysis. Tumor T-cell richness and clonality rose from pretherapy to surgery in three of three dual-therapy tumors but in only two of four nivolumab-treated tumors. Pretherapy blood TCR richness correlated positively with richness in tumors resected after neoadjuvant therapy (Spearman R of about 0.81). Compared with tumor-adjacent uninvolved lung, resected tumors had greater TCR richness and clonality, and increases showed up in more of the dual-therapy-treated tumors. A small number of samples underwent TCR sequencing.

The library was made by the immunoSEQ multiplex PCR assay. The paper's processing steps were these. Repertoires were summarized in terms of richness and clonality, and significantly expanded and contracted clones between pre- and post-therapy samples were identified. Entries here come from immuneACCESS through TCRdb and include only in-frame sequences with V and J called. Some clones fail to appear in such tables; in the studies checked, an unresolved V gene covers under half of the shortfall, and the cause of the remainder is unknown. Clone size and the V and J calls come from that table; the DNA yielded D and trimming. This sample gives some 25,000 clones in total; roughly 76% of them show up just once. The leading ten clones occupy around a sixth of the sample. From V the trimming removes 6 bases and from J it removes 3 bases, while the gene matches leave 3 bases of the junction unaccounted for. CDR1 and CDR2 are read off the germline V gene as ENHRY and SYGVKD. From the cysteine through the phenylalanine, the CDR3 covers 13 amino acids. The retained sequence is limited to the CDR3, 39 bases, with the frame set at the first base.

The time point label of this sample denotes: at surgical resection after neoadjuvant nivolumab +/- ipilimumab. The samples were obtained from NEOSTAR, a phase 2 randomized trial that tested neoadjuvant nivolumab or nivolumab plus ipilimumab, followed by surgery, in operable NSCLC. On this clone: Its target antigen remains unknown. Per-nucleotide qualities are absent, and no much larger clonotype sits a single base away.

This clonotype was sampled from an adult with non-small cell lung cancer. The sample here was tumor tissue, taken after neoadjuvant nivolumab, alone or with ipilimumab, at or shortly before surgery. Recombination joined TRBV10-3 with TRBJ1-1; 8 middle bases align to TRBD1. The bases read TGTGCCATCAGACAGGGGGAAGACACTGAAGCTTTCTTT. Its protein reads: CAIRQGEDTEAFF.